This T cell receptor (beta chain) was profiled in a study of OX40 agonist ivuxolimab in advanced cancers. The germline CDR1 and CDR2 sequences are MNHEY and SVGAGI. The length of the CDR3 is 13 residues. The V segment lost 6 bases and the J segment 8 bases; nucleotides outside the gene matches: 7. Peripheral blood came from all dose cohorts at three timepoints. Clones were sequenced by immunoSEQ multiplex PCR, and TCRdb holds only the in-frame ones, with some missing. The sample records about 70,000 clones, roughly three quarters being singletons. The sequencing here drew on CD4+ or CD8+ T cells sorted from blood, taken in a trial of the OX40 agonist ivuxolimab. The gene calls are TRBV6-5 and TRBJ1-2, with 9 bases that match TRBD1. The sequence came from an adult with an advanced solid tumor such as melanoma, head and neck, liver or kidney cancer. For the CDR3, the DNA is TGTGCCAGCAGCTGGGACAGGGTGGGGGGCTACACCTTC. It specifies CASSWDRVGGYTF.